This paragraph reports one TCR beta chain. The antigen is unknown. The sample originates from a study of shared clonotypes between healthy human individuals. Regarding the study as a whole: It was expected that sequencing depth would affect clonotype sharing among donors.

Naive CD8 cells were CD45RO-negative, positively selected for CCR7, excluding terminally differentiated effector memory CD45RA+ cells. Adult Caucasians living in Nashville, Tennessee made up all of the donors. The CDR3 has 14 residues. The germline CDR1 and CDR2 sequences are MDHEN and SYDVKM. V dropped 9 bases and J dropped 5; count of bases not matched to a gene: 10. Data came from immunoSEQ multiplex PCR; TCRdb stores just in-frame clones and leaves some out. The data contain some 2,100,000 clones, 85% to 95% of them singletons. The origin of this receptor is a man younger than 30 in good health. Some clones in this sample may be carry-over from other donors' samples. The material sequenced was naive CD8+ T cells from PBMCs. The chain recombines TRBV28 with TRBJ2-1, with 7 bases identical to TRBD2. For the CDR3, the DNA is TGTGCCAGTACCCTCCGGGGGGAGAACAATGAGCAGTTCTTC. Translating it yields CASTLRGENNEQFF.